The clone carrying this T cell receptor (beta chain) appeared once. The target antigen is unknown. Repeated repertoire sampling spanned the course of chemoradiotherapy. The table came from immunoSEQ multiplex PCR; TCRdb's copy has only in-frame clones and leaves some out. The sample holds 36,000 or so clones; roughly 78% are singletons and the top ten take around 4%. The germline V gene encodes CDR1 MNHNS and CDR2 SASEGT. This CDR3 region has 16 residues. Trimming stripped 0 bases from V and 4 bases from J, with 13 bases between. This sample was included in a study of chemoradiotherapy in HPV16-positive cancers. Overall study context: Two HPV16-positive patients' cells yielded candidate HPV-specific clones and common motifs.

Study-level points and caveats: In HPV16-positive patients, HPV-responsive T-cell expansion tracked better recurrence-free survival. Candidate HPV-specific clones and E7-related TCR motifs grew in tumor during treatment.

The input for sequencing was blood, taken from a patient who underwent chemoradiotherapy. The TCR originated in a human donor with HPV-associated anogenital cancer. The chain has TRBV6-1 and TRBJ1-5; D call uncertain. The CDR3 nucleotides read TGTGCCAGCAGTGAAGCGCTCACAGTGCTTAATCAGCCCCAGCATTTT. Its translation is CASSEALTVLNQPQHF.